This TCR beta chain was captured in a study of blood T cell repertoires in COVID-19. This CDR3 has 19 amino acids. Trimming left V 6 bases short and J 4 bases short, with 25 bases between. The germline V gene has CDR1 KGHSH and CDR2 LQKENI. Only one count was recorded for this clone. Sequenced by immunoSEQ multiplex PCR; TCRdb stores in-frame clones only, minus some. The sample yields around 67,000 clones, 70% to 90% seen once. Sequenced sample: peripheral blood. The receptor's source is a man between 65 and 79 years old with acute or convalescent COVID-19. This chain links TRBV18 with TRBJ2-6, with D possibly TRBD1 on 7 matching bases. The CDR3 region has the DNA TGTGCCAGCTCGGAGCCGCGGGACAGCGTTCTAGCCGGGGCCAACGTCCTGACTTTC. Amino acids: CASSEPRDSVLAGANVLTF.